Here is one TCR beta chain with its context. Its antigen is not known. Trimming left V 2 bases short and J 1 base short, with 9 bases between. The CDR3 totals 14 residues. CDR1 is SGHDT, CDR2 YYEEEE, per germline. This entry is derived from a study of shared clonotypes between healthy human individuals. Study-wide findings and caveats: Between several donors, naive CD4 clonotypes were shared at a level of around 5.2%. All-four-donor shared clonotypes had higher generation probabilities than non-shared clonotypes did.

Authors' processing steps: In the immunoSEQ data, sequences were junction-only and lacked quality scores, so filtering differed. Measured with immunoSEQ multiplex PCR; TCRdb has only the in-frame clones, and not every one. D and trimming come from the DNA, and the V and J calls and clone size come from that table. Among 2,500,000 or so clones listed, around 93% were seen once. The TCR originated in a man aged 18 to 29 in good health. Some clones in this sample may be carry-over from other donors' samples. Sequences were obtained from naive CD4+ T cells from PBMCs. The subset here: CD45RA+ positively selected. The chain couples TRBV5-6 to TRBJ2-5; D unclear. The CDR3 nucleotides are TGTGCCAGCAGCTTTAGGGCAGGCCAAGAGACCCAGTACTTC. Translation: CASSFRAGQETQYF.